The 26 T cell receptor beta chains reported below all come from one sample, sequenced in a study of cytotoxic CD8 clonotypes in ibrutinib-treated CLL. Profiling relied on immunoSEQ multiplex PCR, and the TCRdb table lists in-frame clones only, not all of them. The sample shows about 130,000 clones, about four fifths of them seen only once. This specimen was PBMCs, taken after 12 months of ibrutinib treatment. Receptor source: a human donor with chronic lymphocytic leukemia.

The chain combines TRBV30 with TRBJ1-2; the D is unclear. This CDR3 has 14 amino acids. Germline CDR1 reads GTSNPN; CDR2 reads SVGIG (reference sequence). With 3 bases removed from V and 0 bases from J, the gap between germline ends came to 11 bases. The CDR3 here is CAWRGIGPNYGYTF. As DNA, the CDR3 is TGTGCCTGGAGGGGAATAGGTCCTAACTATGGCTACACCTTC.

The chain recombines TRBV28 with TRBJ1-1, with 8 bases identical to TRBD1. The V segment lost 6 bases and the J segment 7 bases; nucleotides outside the gene matches: 4. In germline, CDR1 is MDHEN, CDR2 SYDVKM. This CDR3 has 12 amino acids. The CDR3 here is CASRSGTGEAFF. Here the CDR3 DNA reads TGTGCCAGCAGATCGGGGACAGGTGAAGCTTTCTTT. Complete variable domain (other parts from reference TRBV28 and TRBJ1-1): DVKVTQSSRYLVKRTGEKVFLECVQDMDHENMFWYRQDPGLGLRLIYFSYDVKMKEKGDIPEGYSVSREKKERFSLILESASTNQTSMYLCASRSGTGEAFFGQGTRLTVV.

The table lists this clone with a few counts. The J gene is TRBJ2-2, the V gene TRBV19; D remains unclear. V was pared by 7 bases and J by 5 bases, with 11 bases between. Germline V lookup: CDR1 LNHDA, CDR2 SQIVND (reference sequence). CDR3 length: 13 residues. The DNA of the CDR3 is TGTGCCAGTACTTTCAAACCGACCGGGGAGCTGTTTTTT. It is translated as CASTFKPTGELFF.

This clone was seen only a few times. This sequence joins TRBV6-1 and TRBJ1-2; D gene unclear. The CDR3 totals 11 residues. In germline, CDR1 is MNHNS, CDR2 SASEGT. The V end lost 3 bases, the J end lost 2 bases, and 1 base lay between the germline ends. CDR3 sequence (DNA): TGTGCCAGCAGTGACAACTATGGCTACACCTTC. This translates into CASSDNYGYTF.

This clone was observed once. This chain links TRBV7-9 with TRBJ2-7; 9 nucleotides agree with TRBD1. CDR1 and CDR2 from the germline V gene are SEHNR and FQNEAQ (reference sequence). After removal of 5 bases from V and 3 bases from J, the junction contained 5 bases not matched to a gene. The CDR3 is made up of 14 amino acids. The CDR3 coding sequence is TGTGCCAGCAGCGATACAGGGGGCCTCTACGAGCAGTACTTC. This gives the protein CASSDTGGLYEQYF.

This clone was picked up a small number of times. The chain has TRBV5-4 and TRBJ1-1; D gene uncertain. The V gene lost 0 bases and the J gene lost 1 base, with 4 bases spanning the gap. Germline V CDR1 and CDR2: SGHNT, YYREEE (reference sequence). The CDR3 is 13 amino acids. CDR3 sequence (DNA): TGTGCCAGCAGCTTGGCTGAGAACACTGAAGCTTTCTTT. This translates into CASSLAENTEAFF.

This clone has just one count. V and J are TRBV19 and TRBJ2-7; D is uncertain. V lost 5 bases to trimming and J lost 4 bases, with 18 bases between them. The CDR3 sequence is 15 residues long. From germline, CDR1 is LNHDA and CDR2 SQIVND (reference sequence). This CDR3 reads CASSSQALVEYEQYF. The CDR3 coding sequence is TGTGCCAGTAGTTCGCAGGCGCTTGTCGAATACGAGCAGTACTTC. Variable domain in full (rest from reference TRBV19 and TRBJ2-7): DGGITQSPKYLFRKEGQNVTLSCEQNLNHDAMYWYRQDPGQGLRLIYYSQIVNDFQKGDIAEGYSVSREKKESFPLTVTSAQKNPTAFYLCASSSQALVEYEQYFGPGTRLTVT.

The V gene is TRBV6-1, the J gene TRBJ2-1, with 9 bases aligning to TRBD1. Trimming at V came to 6 bases and at J to 8 bases, leaving 11 bases not matched to a gene. CDR1 is MNHNS and CDR2 is SASEGT in the germline V gene. The CDR3 is 15 residues long. The CDR3 sequence: CASRAIQTGGDEQFF. CDR3 bases: TGTGCCAGCAGGGCAATTCAGACAGGGGGTGATGAGCAGTTCTTC.

The rearrangement links TRBV5-1 to TRBJ2-1; 7 bases fit TRBD1. V shed 4 bases and J 2 bases; nucleotides not matched to a gene: 12. From germline, CDR1 is SGHRS and CDR2 YFSETQ. This CDR3 has 17 amino acids. The CDR3 protein is CASSGKPPGTAYNEQFF. The CDR3 DNA sequence: TGCGCCAGCAGCGGGAAACCCCCAGGGACAGCCTACAATGAGCAGTTCTTC.

CDR3 sequence reads: CASSEDVDNEQFF. The DNA of the CDR3 is TGTGCCAGCAGTGAAGATGTCGACAATGAGCAGTTCTTC. The chain is built from TRBV2 and TRBJ2-1; D remains unclear. V was shortened by 1 base and J by 5 bases, with 6 bases between the two germline ends. There are 13 residues in the CDR3. From germline, CDR1 is SNHLY and CDR2 FYNNEI.

The chain joins TRBV6-6 to TRBJ1-1, with D tentatively TRBD1 (5 bases). V was trimmed by 7 bases and J by 2 bases, leaving 14 bases between them. This CDR3 comprises 14 residues. CDR1 is MNHNY and CDR2 is SVGAGI in the germline V gene (reference sequence). CDR3 protein: CASIAGQRNTEAFF. CDR3 sequence (DNA): TGTGCCAGCATCGCAGGGCAGCGAAACACTGAAGCTTTCTTT.

CDR3 sequence (DNA): TGTGCCAGCAGTGAAGTTCCAGACGACTCTGGAAACACCATATATTTT. Translating gives CASSEVPDDSGNTIYF. V is TRBV6-1 and J is TRBJ1-3; no clear D gene. In germline, CDR1 is MNHNS, CDR2 SASEGT. Trimming stripped 1 base from V and 0 bases from J, with 10 bases between. This CDR3 spans 16 amino acids.

The genes are TRBV11-2 and TRBJ2-5, with 16 bases identical to TRBD2. CDR1 is SGHAT, CDR2 FQNNGV, per germline. CDR3 length equals 17 residues. J gave up 5 bases and V 4 bases, and 7 bases lay outside the gene matches. This CDR3 reads CASSSGTSGRAQETQYF. The CDR3 DNA reads TGTGCCAGCAGCTCCGGGACTAGCGGGAGGGCCCAGGAGACCCAGTACTTC.

The rearrangement joins TRBV28 to TRBJ2-7; the D is unclear. Deletions cut 5 bases from V and 0 bases from J, with 8 bases between. This CDR3 is 13 amino acids long. Germline CDR1 is MDHEN and CDR2 is SYDVKM. DNA for the CDR3: TGTGCCAGCAGTCCCCTCGGCTCCTACGAGCAGTACTTC. As protein: CASSPLGSYEQYF.

The chain recombines TRBV29-1 with TRBJ2-3, with 9 bases matching TRBD1. Per the germline V gene, CDR1 is SQVTM and CDR2 is ANQGSEA. CDR3 length: 14 residues. V lost 4 bases to trimming and J lost 2 bases; unmatched junction nucleotides: 4. The CDR3 reads CSVATGGITDTQYF. The CDR3 bases are TGCAGCGTTGCCACAGGGGGCATCACAGATACGCAGTATTTT.

The gene calls are TRBV9 and TRBJ2-1; D gene uncertain. From germline, CDR1 is SGDLS and CDR2 YYNGEE. CDR3 size: 12 residues. Trimming removed 4 bases at V and 9 bases at J, with 11 bases between. CDR3 region: CASSPSQSEQFF. Written as DNA, the CDR3 is TGTGCCAGCAGCCCATCCCAGAGTGAGCAGTTCTTC. Drawing the rest from reference TRBV9 and TRBJ2-1, the complete variable domain is DSGVTQTPKHLITATGQRVTLRCSPRSGDLSVYWYQQSLDQGLQFLIQYYNGEERAKGNILERFSAQQFPDLHSELNLSSLELGDSALYFCASSPSQSEQFFGPGTRLTVL.

The table lists this clone with a few counts. The chain uses TRBV9 and TRBJ2-4; 9 nucleotides align to TRBD1. This CDR3 has 17 residues. Trimming at V came to 4 bases and at J to 5 bases, leaving 13 bases not matched to a gene. Per germline, CDR1 SGDLS and CDR2 YYNGEE. As DNA, the CDR3 is TGTGCCAGCAGCCCCAACCCAGGACAGGGGTTCGAAAACATTCAGTACTTC. It codes for CASSPNPGQGFENIQYF.

The chain joins TRBV30 to TRBJ1-2, with 8 bases aligning to TRBD1. The V gene's germline CDR1 is GTSNPN and CDR2 SVGIG (reference sequence). Losses at the gene ends were 1 base for V and 4 bases for J; bases not matched to a gene: 2. This CDR3 region has 13 residues. The CDR3 bases are TGTGCCTGGAGTGACCAGGGGGCCTATGGCTACACCTTC. Translation gives CAWSDQGAYGYTF. The whole variable domain, remainder taken from reference TRBV30 and TRBJ1-2, is SQTIHQWPATLVQPVGSPLSLECTVEGTSNPNLYWYRQAAGRGLQLLFYSVGIGQISSEVPQNLSASRPQDRQFILSSKKLLLSDSGFYLCAWSDQGAYGYTFGSGTRLTVV.

CDR3 in amino acids: CASSLAGGSEAFF. CDR3 DNA sequence: TGTGCCAGCAGCTTAGCAGGGGGATCTGAAGCTTTCTTT. The chain recombines TRBV7-9 with TRBJ1-1, with D perhaps matching TRBD1 (6 bases). Trimming took 0 bases from V and 6 from J, leaving 8 bases between them. In germline, CDR1 is SEHNR, CDR2 FQNEAQ (reference sequence). The CDR3 is 13 residues long.

This chain connects TRBV4-1 to TRBJ2-3; the D is unclear. This CDR3 is 16 amino acids long. The germline V gene encodes CDR1 MGHRA and CDR2 YSYEKL. V was trimmed by 3 bases and J by 7 bases, leaving 20 bases between them. In DNA form, the CDR3 reads TGCGCCAGCAGCCAGATCCCCGGAGACTCCGACAATACGCAGTATTTT. Translating gives CASSQIPGDSDNTQYF.

The rearrangement links TRBV5-4 to TRBJ2-7, with TRBD2 matching 7 bases. Germline CDR1 SGHNT, CDR2 YYREEE (reference sequence). The CDR3 covers 15 residues. V was pared by 3 bases and J by 2 bases, with 8 bases of the junction left unmatched. In DNA, the CDR3 is TGTGCCAGCAGCTCAAAGCGGGGCCACACCTACGAGCAGTACTTC. Translated: CASSSKRGHTYEQYF.

Here the CDR3 reads CASRRGNWNGNTIYF. DNA of the CDR3: TGTGCCAGTAGGAGAGGAAACTGGAACGGAAACACCATATATTTT. V usage is TRBV19 and J usage is TRBJ1-3; no reliable D call. Germline lookup yields CDR1 LNHDA and CDR2 SQIVND (reference sequence). With 6 bases removed from V and 4 bases from J, the gap between germline ends came to 16 bases. The CDR3 contains 15 residues.

The rearrangement uses TRBV7-6 and TRBJ2-1; TRBD2 is a possible D gene (6 bases). This CDR3 contains 15 residues. Germline assignment: CDR1 SGHVS and CDR2 FNYEAQ. V was shortened by 5 bases and J by 4 bases, with 15 bases between the two germline ends. The CDR3 loop is CASSPRGGNYNEQFF. The CDR3 DNA sequence: TGTGCCAGCAGCCCAAGGGGCGGGAATTACAATGAGCAGTTCTTC. The full variable domain, rest sourced from reference TRBV7-6 and TRBJ2-1, is GAGVSQSPRYKVTKRGQDVALRCDPISGHVSLYWYRQALGQGPEFLTYFNYEAQQDKSGLPNDRFSAERPEGSISTLTIQRTEQRDSAMYRCASSPRGGNYNEQFFGPGTRLTVL.

V is TRBV9 and J is TRBJ2-3, with TRBD2 matching over 11 bases. With V trimmed by 1 base and J by 3 bases, 4 bases remained unmatched. The length of the CDR3 is 16 residues. In germline, CDR1 is SGDLS, CDR2 YYNGEE. CDR3 DNA sequence: TGTGCCAGCAGCGTAATGGGGACTAGCGGTACAGATACGCAGTATTTT. Translated, it gives CASSVMGTSGTDTQYF.

This clone was counted a few times. The chain links TRBV2 to TRBJ1-3; a possible D gene is TRBD1 (6 bases). This CDR3 is 14 amino acids long. Per the germline V gene, CDR1 is SNHLY and CDR2 is FYNNEI. Trimming cost V 5 bases and J 0 bases, with 8 bases left between them. CDR3 region: CASSSQGSGNTIYF. In DNA form, the CDR3 reads TGTGCCAGCAGTTCACAGGGCTCTGGAAACACCATATATTTT.

This clone was found once. The rearrangement uses TRBV25-1 and TRBJ2-5; D possibly uses TRBD1 or TRBD2 (5 bases each). V lost 6 bases, J lost 2 bases, and 13 bases lay in between. CDR3 length: 14 residues. The germline V gene has CDR1 MGHDK and CDR2 SYGVNS. CDR3 sequence: CASRTTGLQETQYF. The CDR3 bases are TGTGCCAGCAGAACTACAGGACTTCAAGAGACCCAGTACTTC.